What follows are 27 T cell receptor beta chains derived from one specimen sequenced in a study of blood T cell repertoires in COVID-19. Assay used: immunoSEQ multiplex PCR; TCRdb lists only in-frame clones, some missing. The sample yields about 210,000 clones, 86% seen once. Specimen: PBMCs or T cells enriched from blood (not recorded which). Source of these receptors: a young woman who had been exposed to COVID-19.

The CDR3 bases are TGTGCCAGCAGCCAAGATAGAATTAGCGGGGGCGGGGCCTACGAGCAGTACTTC. It codes for CASSQDRISGGGAYEQYF. J is TRBJ2-7 and V is TRBV4-2; 9 nucleotides line up with TRBD2. There are 18 residues in the CDR3. Germline V CDR1 and CDR2: LGHNA, YNFKEQ. J gave up 2 bases and V 0 bases, and 11 bases lay outside the gene matches.

V is TRBV9 and J is TRBJ1-1; 7 bases map to TRBD1. The germline V gene encodes CDR1 SGDLS and CDR2 YYNGEE. CDR3 length: 16 amino acids. Trimming cost V 3 bases and J 2 bases; bases outside gene matches: 10. As DNA, the CDR3 is TGTGCCAGCAGCGGAACACCGGGACAGTTAAACACTGAAGCTTTCTTT. This gives the protein CASSGTPGQLNTEAFF.

V is TRBV3-1 (or the pseudogene TRBV3-2) and J is TRBJ1-2, with TRBD1 matching over 8 bases. Trimming took 2 bases from V and 6 from J; bases not matched to a gene: 5. This CDR3 has 14 residues. Germline CDR1 is LGHDT and CDR2 is YNNKEL (reference sequence). The DNA for the CDR3 is TGTGCCAGCAGCCAAACGACAGGGGCGGATGGCTACACCTTC. Translation: CASSQTTGADGYTF.

The gene calls are TRBV2 and TRBJ2-6; TRBD2 might be the D (5 bases). Per the germline V gene, CDR1 is SNHLY and CDR2 is FYNNEI. Trimming cost V 1 base and J 0 bases, with 19 bases left between them. The CDR3 spans 20 residues. DNA for the CDR3: TGTGCCAGCAGTGAAGGAGTCTTCGAGGACTGGACCTCTGGGGCCAACGTCCTGACTTTC. It is translated as CASSEGVFEDWTSGANVLTF.

The table lists this clone with a count of one. Other nucleotide sequences in the sample specify the same CDR3. The genes are TRBV5-1 and TRBJ2-7; 8 nucleotides line up with TRBD1. Trimming cost V 1 base and J 9 bases; bases outside gene matches: 3. The germline V gene has CDR1 SGHRS and CDR2 YFSETQ. This CDR3 spans 12 amino acids. This CDR3 is CASSLTGGRQYF. Written as DNA, the CDR3 is TGCGCCAGCAGCTTGACAGGGGGAAGGCAGTACTTC.

The rearrangement uses TRBV7-2 and TRBJ1-2; D is undetermined. The germline CDR1 and CDR2 sequences are SGHTA and FQGNSA. V was pared by 2 bases and J by 4 bases, with 11 bases between. The CDR3 contains 14 residues. The chain's CDR3 is CASSLSQDTYGYTF. The CDR3 DNA sequence: TGTGCCAGCAGCTTAAGTCAGGATACCTATGGCTACACCTTC. Combining the CDR3 with reference TRBV7-2 and TRBJ1-2 gives the whole variable domain GAGVSQSPSNKVTEKGKDVELRCDPISGHTALYWYRQSLGQGLEFLIYFQGNSAPDKSGLPSDRFSAERTGGSVSTLTIQRTQQEDSAVYLCASSLSQDTYGYTFGSGTRLTVV.

The chain recombines TRBV29-1 with TRBJ1-1, with D unclear. Trimming removed 4 bases from V and 1 base from J, with 13 bases in between. Germline V gives CDR1 SQVTM, CDR2 ANQGSEA. The CDR3 runs 14 residues. Here the CDR3 DNA reads TGCAGCGTTGGCGGGCGGGGATCGAACACTGAAGCTTTCTTT. Residues: CSVGGRGSNTEAFF. Using reference TRBV29-1 and TRBJ1-1 for the parts outside the CDR3, the full variable domain is SAVISQKPSRDICQRGTSLTIQCQVDSQVTMMFWYRQQPGQSLTLIATANQGSEATYESGFVIDKFPISRPNLTFSTLTVSNMSPEDSSIYLCSVGGRGSNTEAFFGQGTRLTVV.

The table lists this clone with a few counts. V gene TRBV21-1 combines with J gene TRBJ1-1. TRBV21-1 is deemed a pseudogene. This CDR3 spans 15 amino acids. The DNA for the CDR3 is TGTGCCAGCAGCAAAATTCCATTAGAGAACACTGAAGCTTTCTTT. Its translation is CASSKIPLENTEAFF.

Only one count was recorded for this clone. This chain uses TRBV30 with TRBJ1-4; 7 bases align to TRBD1. V gave up 0 bases and J gave up 3 bases; unmatched junction bases: 7. The CDR3 has 16 amino acids. The germline V gene encodes CDR1 GTSNPN and CDR2 SVGIG (reference sequence). CDR3 sequence reads: CAWSVDRVYANEKLFF. CDR3 coding DNA: TGTGCCTGGAGTGTCGACAGGGTTTACGCTAATGAAAAACTGTTTTTT.

This clone has a handful of counts. The V gene is TRBV14, the J gene TRBJ2-3; TRBD2 agrees at 8 bases. The CDR3 runs to 13 residues. Per the germline V gene, CDR1 is SGHDN and CDR2 is FVKESK. V shed 0 bases, J shed 11 bases, and the junction held 4 bases outside the gene matches. The CDR3 loop reads CASSQERLAGQYF. DNA for the CDR3: TGTGCCAGCAGCCAAGAGCGGCTAGCGGGGCAGTATTTT.

This clone was counted once. The chain carries TRBV27 and TRBJ2-7; 9 bases fit TRBD1. V lost 6 bases and J lost 3; bases outside the gene matches: 6. The CDR3 has 14 residues. CDR1 is MNHEY and CDR2 is SMNVEV in the germline V gene (reference sequence). The DNA of the CDR3 is TGTGCCAGCAGCCGGGGGACAGGGCACTACGAGCAGTACTTC. The encoded protein is CASSRGTGHYEQYF.

This clone was seen a handful of times. V is TRBV5-1 and J is TRBJ1-1; D is unclear. The ends were cut back, 4 bases at V and 1 base at J, with 8 bases in the middle. CDR1 is SGHRS and CDR2 is YFSETQ in the germline V gene. The CDR3 is 13 residues long. CDR3 region: CASSNTENTEAFF. The CDR3 coding sequence is TGCGCCAGCAGCAACACAGAGAACACTGAAGCTTTCTTT. Full variable domain (outside the CDR3, taken from reference TRBV5-1 and TRBJ1-1): KAGVTQTPRYLIKTRGQQVTLSCSPISGHRSVSWYQQTPGQGLQFLFEYFSETQRNKGNFPGRFSGRQFSNSRSEMNVSTLELGDSALYLCASSNTENTEAFFGQGTRLTVV.

J is TRBJ1-6 and V is TRBV5-1; D might be TRBD1 (6 bases). Per germline, CDR1 SGHRS and CDR2 YFSETQ. The CDR3 loop spans 13 amino acids. V was cut by 4 bases and J by 7 bases, with 9 bases left in between. DNA of the CDR3: TGCGCCAGCAGCAAGGGGGAAAATTCACCCCTCCACTTT. The encoded protein is CASSKGENSPLHF. Drawing the rest from reference TRBV5-1 and TRBJ1-6, the complete variable domain is KAGVTQTPRYLIKTRGQQVTLSCSPISGHRSVSWYQQTPGQGLQFLFEYFSETQRNKGNFPGRFSGRQFSNSRSEMNVSTLELGDSALYLCASSKGENSPLHFGNGTRLTVT.

This clone was observed once. The chain has TRBV30 and TRBJ2-7; unclear D gene. CDR1 GTSNPN and CDR2 SVGIG come from the germline V gene (reference sequence). This CDR3 contains 11 residues. The germline V and J ends were trimmed by 0 bases and 5 bases, with 5 bases remaining between them. The chain's CDR3 is CAWSVEHEQYF. As DNA, the CDR3 is TGTGCCTGGAGTGTAGAGCACGAGCAGTACTTC.

The genes are TRBV7-8 and TRBJ2-2; possibly TRBD1 for D (6 bases). Germline V gene lookup returns CDR1 SGHVS and CDR2 FQNEAQ. This CDR3 has 15 amino acids. V lost 5 bases and J 5 bases, leaving 15 bases between the germline ends. CDR3 bases: TGTGCCAGCAGCCGACGACAGGAGTCGACCGGGGAGCTGTTTTTT. Protein: CASSRRQESTGELFF.

The chain is built from TRBV19 and TRBJ2-2, with 13 nucleotides matching TRBD2. V shed 7 bases, J shed 4 bases, and the junction held 9 bases outside the gene matches. The CDR3 sequence is 17 residues long. Germline-derived CDR1 and CDR2 are LNHDA and SQIVND (reference sequence). For the CDR3, the DNA is TGTGCCAGTACGACTAGCGGGGGGTTCCGGGGCACCGGGGAGCTGTTTTTT. As protein: CASTTSGGFRGTGELFF.

The chain recombines TRBV7-9 with TRBJ2-2; 8 bases map to TRBD2. Germline V gene data show CDR1 as SEHNR and CDR2 as FQNEAQ (reference sequence). This CDR3 spans 17 amino acids. V dropped 4 bases and J dropped 0; count of bases not matched to a gene: 7. CDR3 sequence reads: CASSSLRGGSNTGELFF. Here the CDR3 DNA reads TGTGCCAGCAGCTCTCTCCGGGGGGGTTCGAACACCGGGGAGCTGTTTTTT. The whole variable domain, filled in from reference TRBV7-9 and TRBJ2-2, reads DTGVSQNPRHKITKRGQNVTFRCDPISEHNRLYWYRQTLGQGPEFLTYFQNEAQLEKSRLLSDRFSAERPKGSFSTLEIQRTEQGDSAMYLCASSSLRGGSNTGELFFGEGSRLTVL.

J is TRBJ1-1 and V is TRBV10-3; 8 bases are shared with TRBD1. J gave up 2 bases and V 5 bases, and 4 bases lay outside the gene matches. This CDR3 region has 14 residues. From germline, CDR1 is ENHRY and CDR2 SYGVKD. DNA of the CDR3: TGTGCCATCAGTACTGGACAGGGCAACACTGAAGCTTTCTTT. It codes for CAISTGQGNTEAFF.

This chain connects TRBV29-1 to TRBJ1-2, with 10 bases lining up with TRBD1. The CDR3 contains 12 residues. Germline assignment: CDR1 SQVTM and CDR2 ANQGSEA. J was trimmed by 7 bases and V by 6 bases; bases with no gene match: 5. CDR3 nucleotides: TGCAGCGTAGGGACAGGGGATAGTGGCTACACCTTC. Residues: CSVGTGDSGYTF.

The gene calls are TRBV9 and TRBJ1-2, with TRBD1 matching over 8 bases. The junction had 18 bases not matched to a gene; V was cut back by 4 bases and J by 4 bases. The CDR3 extends over 18 amino acids. The germline V gene has CDR1 SGDLS and CDR2 YYNGEE. The CDR3 reads CASSPRSSGGYGGYGYTF. CDR3 in DNA: TGTGCCAGCAGCCCCCGATCGTCAGGGGGCTATGGGGGCTATGGCTACACCTTC.

The J gene is TRBJ2-4, the V gene TRBV13; 13 bases are a match to TRBD2. Trimming took 3 bases from V and 8 from J; bases not matched to a gene: 10. There are 17 residues in the CDR3. The germline V gene encodes CDR1 PRHDT and CDR2 FYEKMQ (reference sequence). CDR3 bases: TGTGCCAGCAGCTTCCTCACCGGGACTAGCGGGGCGGACATTCAGTACTTC. Translating it yields CASSFLTGTSGADIQYF.

This clone was found a few times. V is TRBV27 and J is TRBJ2-1; D unresolved. The CDR3 runs 15 residues. V lost 3 bases, J lost 0 bases, and 9 bases lay in between. Germline lookup yields CDR1 MNHEY and CDR2 SMNVEV (reference sequence). The CDR3 is CASSFGPSSYNEQFF. In DNA form, the CDR3 reads TGTGCCAGCAGTTTCGGCCCTAGCTCCTACAATGAGCAGTTCTTC.

The chain employs TRBV19 and TRBJ1-5; D ambiguous. From germline, CDR1 is LNHDA and CDR2 SQIVND (reference sequence). This CDR3 region has 13 residues. Trimming shortened V by 3 bases and J by 8 bases, and 11 bases separated the two germline ends. The CDR3 loop is CASSIGSQEPQHF. CDR3 DNA sequence: TGTGCCAGTAGTATCGGCAGTCAGGAGCCCCAGCATTTT.

This sequence joins TRBV2 and TRBJ1-5; possible D gene TRBD1, 5 bases. The V end lost 5 bases, the J end lost 6 bases, and 14 bases lay between the germline ends. The length of the CDR3 is 14 residues. Looked up from germline, CDR1 is SNHLY and CDR2 is FYNNEI. The chain's CDR3 is CASSPARVGQPQHF. The CDR3 nucleotides are TGTGCCAGCAGTCCCGCCAGGGTCGGTCAGCCCCAGCATTTT.

The chain links TRBV7-8 to TRBJ1-1; the D is unclear. The CDR3 spans 13 residues. The V end lost 5 bases, the J end lost 10 bases, and 17 bases lay between the germline ends. The germline V gene has CDR1 SGHVS and CDR2 FQNEAQ. CDR3 DNA: TGTGCCAGCAGCGAGAGCCTGATGAGTGGAGCTTTCTTT. It yields the protein CASSESLMSGAFF.

V gene TRBV19 combines with J gene TRBJ1-5; 7 bases line up with TRBD1. CDR1 is LNHDA and CDR2 is SQIVND in the germline V gene (reference sequence). The CDR3 extends over 16 amino acids. Losses at the gene ends were 7 bases for V and 2 bases for J; bases not matched to a gene: 11. The CDR3 loop reads CASTPGTGDGNQPQHF. The CDR3 region has the DNA TGTGCCAGTACCCCAGGAACAGGGGACGGCAATCAGCCCCAGCATTTT.

This clone was recorded once. The chain couples TRBV19 to TRBJ2-1; possible D gene TRBD2, 7 bases. This CDR3 is 14 amino acids long. V lost 3 bases, J lost 3 bases, and 9 bases lay in between. From germline, CDR1 is LNHDA and CDR2 SQIVND (reference sequence). CDR3 nucleotide sequence: TGTGCCAGTAGTATCGGGGGGCGCTACAATGAGCAGTTCTTC. It is translated as CASSIGGRYNEQFF. The full variable domain, in which reference TRBV19 and TRBJ2-1 provide the parts outside the CDR3, is DGGITQSPKYLFRKEGQNVTLSCEQNLNHDAMYWYRQDPGQGLRLIYYSQIVNDFQKGDIAEGYSVSREKKESFPLTVTSAQKNPTAFYLCASSIGGRYNEQFFGPGTRLTVL.